The T cell receptor (beta chain) described here comes from a study of tumor and adjacent non-tumor tissue in lung cancer listed by TCRdb under 2018. Notes on the research overall: Of the cohort, eleven to twelve patients had adenocarcinoma, 2 had squamous cell carcinoma and 1 had small cell lung cancer. Sequencing generated a total of roughly 130 million productive TCRbeta reads, averaging roughly 3.9 million reads per sample. For each patient, one tumor sample and one normal lung sample were taken, giving approximately 33 paired specimens that underwent TCRbeta CDR3 sequencing. The study compared bulk TCRbeta repertoires between lung tumor tissue and matched distant non-tumor lung tissue from over 12 lung cancer patients. The 15 enrolled patients, of whom 10 were men and 5 were women, were aged roughly 31 to 80 years and were diagnosed with TNM stage I to III disease. Study-wide findings and limitations: The sequencing platform is not named in the methods, and unique molecular identifiers are not mentioned. Peripheral blood was not sequenced, so blood TCRbeta repertoires were not examined in the lung cancer patients of the study. Younger patients had significantly higher TCR diversity, and higher tumor TCR diversity was associated with shorter overall and disease-free survival. Tumor tissue showed significantly higher TCR diversity (inverse Simpson) than normal lung tissue, at roughly 430 vs 170 (P = 0.0075, Mann-Whitney U test). The cohort had only 15 patients, and the authors noted that larger samples and more detailed clinical data are needed. In normal lung, the top 100 clones accounted for a significantly larger cumulative share of the repertoire than in tumor tissue.

Reading from cysteine to phenylalanine, the CDR3 counts 15 amino acids. The retained sequence is limited to the CDR3, 45 bases, with the frame set at the first base. According to the germline V gene (reference sequence), CDR1 reads SGHNT and CDR2 reads YYREEE. RNA was extracted from bulk unsorted tissue and checked for quality with a NanoDrop ND-1000 and an Agilent 2100. The donors were newly diagnosed lung cancer patients admitted for thoracic surgery in China from August to November 2014 who had not received prior chemotherapy. Patients who had received previous radiotherapy or chemotherapy, or who had another concurrent cancer, were excluded from the study. Pieces of surgical tissue measuring about 1-2.1 cm3 were kept in RNAlater solution and held at -80 degrees C until needed. The library was produced with multiplex PCR. TCRdb names Illumina HiSeq 2500 as the instrument used. TCRbeta libraries were built by three rounds of nested PCR using primers (Table S4), following protocols modified from ARM-PCR. Before sequencing, PCR products of 200-500 bp were cut from the gel and purified using the QIAquick gel extraction kit. The original pipeline was this. Reads were cleaned using Trimmomatic, were merged into complete CDR3 sequences using FLASH, and were assigned to V(D)J germline segments using MiTCR. VDJtools was used to compute clonal diversity as the inverse Simpson's index. In-frame sequences without a premature stop codon were defined as productive reads. In-frame beta chains were kept once TCRdb had trimmed the public reads at Q25 with fastp and called clones with MiXCR. When rows share a CDR3 protein, they turn into one entry using the most common DNA and genes. What appears here as the V and J calls and clone size reflects TCRdb's work, not the paper's. In all, the sample holds about 79,000 distinct CDR3 sequences, and 72% of those were seen once. The ten top clones hold around 9.6% of the sample.

Note on this clonotype: What antigen it recognizes has not been identified. At one end the junction does not follow the germline gene, possibly because of a read error.

This chain is built from TRBV5-4 and TRBJ2-7, with TRBD2 tentatively as D gene (6 bases match). The receptor comes from a middle-aged woman with non-small cell lung cancer. Sequencing was carried out using lung tumor tissue. The CDR3 region reads CVSSRTGTESWEQYF. DNA sequence: TGTGTCAGCAGCCGAACGGGGACTGAGTCCTGGGAGCAGTACTTC.